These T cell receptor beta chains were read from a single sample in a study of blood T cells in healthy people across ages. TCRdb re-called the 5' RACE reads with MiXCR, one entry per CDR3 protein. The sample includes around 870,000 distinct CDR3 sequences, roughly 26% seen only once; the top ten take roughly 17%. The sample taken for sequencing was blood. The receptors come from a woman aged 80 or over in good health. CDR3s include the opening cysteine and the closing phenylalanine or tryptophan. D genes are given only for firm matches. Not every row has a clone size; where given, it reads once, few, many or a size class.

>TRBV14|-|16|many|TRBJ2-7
TGTGCCAGCAGCCAAGATTCGTTGACAGGAAGGTACGAGCAGTACTTC
CASSQDSLTGRYEQYF
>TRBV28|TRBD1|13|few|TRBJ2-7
TGTGCCAGCAGGACGACAGGGGTCTACGAGCAGTACTTC
CASRTTGVYEQYF
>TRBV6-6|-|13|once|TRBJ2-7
TGTGCCAGCACCGTAGGACAGTTCTACGAGCAGTACTTC
CASTVGQFYEQYF
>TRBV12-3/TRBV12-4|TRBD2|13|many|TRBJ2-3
TGTGCCAGCAGGGATACTAGCGTACAAAAGCAGTATTTT
CASRDTSVQKQYF
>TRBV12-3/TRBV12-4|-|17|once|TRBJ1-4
TGTGCCAGCAGTTTCGGGTGGGGGCGAAGTACTAATGAAAAACTGTTTTTT
CASSFGWGRSTNEKLFF
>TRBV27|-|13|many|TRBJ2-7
TGTGCCAGCAGTTCCGCTAAAATCGACGAGCAGTACTTC
CASSSAKIDEQYF
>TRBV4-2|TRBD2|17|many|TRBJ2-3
TGTGCCAGCAGCCAATCGGGACTAGCCGCCGGTTTGCATACGCAGTATTTT
CASSQSGLAAGLHTQYF
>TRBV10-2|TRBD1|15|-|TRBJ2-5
TGCGTCAGCAGTGTGGACAGGGGGCACTTTGAGACCCAGTACTTC
CVSSVDRGHFETQYF
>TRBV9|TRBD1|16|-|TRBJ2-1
TGTGCCAGCACTCGAGGGGCCAGGGGGCTATCCAATGAGCAGTTCTTC
CASTRGARGLSNEQFF
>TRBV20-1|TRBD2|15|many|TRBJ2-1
TGCAGTGCTAGAGTTTTAGTAGCGGGGTCCCCTGAGCAGTTCTTC
CSARVLVAGSPEQFF
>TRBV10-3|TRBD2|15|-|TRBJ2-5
TGTGCCATCAGTGGTGCGGGACTAGGACAAGAGACCCAGTACTTC
CAISGAGLGQETQYF
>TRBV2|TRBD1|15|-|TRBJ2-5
TGTGCCAGCAAAAAGTCCGGGACAGGCCAAGAGACCCAGTACTTC
CASKKSGTGQETQYF
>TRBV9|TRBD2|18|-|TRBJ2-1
TGTGCCAGCAGCGTAGAAGACCCTGCTAGCGGGTACGACAATGAGCAGTTCTTC
CASSVEDPASGYDNEQFF
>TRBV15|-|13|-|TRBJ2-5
TGTGCCACCAGCGGAACCGGGGGAGAGACCCAGTACTTC
CATSGTGGETQYF
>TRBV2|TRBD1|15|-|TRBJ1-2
TGTGCCAGCAGCAAACTCCGGGACAGGGGGAATGGCTACACCTTC
CASSKLRDRGNGYTF
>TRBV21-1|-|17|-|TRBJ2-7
TGTGCCAGCAGCACCGGACAGGCTCAGGAGAGCTCCTACGAGCAGTACTTC
CASSTGQAQESSYEQYF
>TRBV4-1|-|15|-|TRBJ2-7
TGCGCCAGCAGCCAAGGGATCGGAAGGAGCGATGAGCCGTACTTC
CASSQGIGRSDEPYF
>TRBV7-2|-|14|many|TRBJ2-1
TGTGCCAGCAGCCCTCAACAGGGATATGGTGAGCAGTTCTTC
CASSPQQGYGEQFF
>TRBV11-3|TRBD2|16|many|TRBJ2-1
TGTGCCAGCAGCTTAGAACTAGCGGGGCGCAACAATGAGCAGTTCTTC
CASSLELAGRNNEQFF
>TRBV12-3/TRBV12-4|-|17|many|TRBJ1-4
TGTGCCAGCAGTTTCTGGATAAATGGGGGCGCCCATGAAAAACTGTTTTTT
CASSFWINGGAHEKLFF
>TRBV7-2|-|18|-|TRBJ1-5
TGTGCCAGCAGCTTAGCCCCCGTGGGCAGGGCCGGCAATCAGCCCCAGCATTTT
CASSLAPVGRAGNQPQHF
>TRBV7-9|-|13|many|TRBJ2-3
TGTGCCAGCAAGGGTTACAGGGCAGATACGCAGTATTTT
CASKGYRADTQYF
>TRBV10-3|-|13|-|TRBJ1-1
TGTGCCATCGCCGAGCAAGGGAACACTGAAGCTTTCTTT
CAIAEQGNTEAFF